This T cell receptor (beta chain) was captured by sequencing in a study of T cells after yellow fever vaccination. Study summary: Low-cell-number fractions underwent preparation using SMART-Seq v4 Ultra Low Input.

TCRdb called the 5' RACE reads again in MiXCR, with one record for every CDR3 protein. The sample carries some 300,000 distinct CDR3 sequences, 8.1% recorded once. This clonotype showed up just a few times. This material consisted of PBMCs, taken roughly 45 days after the first yellow fever vaccination. The clonotype originates from a man aged 18 to 30 who received the YFV17D yellow fever vaccine.

This chain's CDR3 is CASSQMERDEKLFF. The CDR3 bases are TGCGCCAGCAGCCAAATGGAAAGGGACGAAAAACTGTTTTTT. This rearrangement joins TRBV4-1 to TRBJ1-4, with D perhaps matching TRBD1 (5 bases). The V gene lost 2 bases and the J gene lost 8 bases, with 12 bases spanning the gap. CDR3 length equals 14 residues. The V gene's germline CDR1 is MGHRA and CDR2 YSYEKL.